The rows below give T cell receptor beta chains drawn from one sample of a study of blood T cell repertoires in COVID-19. Here immunoSEQ multiplex PCR was the method, and the copy in TCRdb shows in-frame clones only, minus some. The sample lists fewer than 200,000 clones; about four fifths were seen once. Sequencing was done on a sample of PBMCs or T cells enriched from blood (not recorded which). Every receptor here comes from a man over 45 who had recovered from COVID-19. Each CDR3 is given with its conserved first and last residue. Each record gives: clone size, D gene, J gene, V gene, CDR3 DNA, CDR3 protein. A D gene is named only where the DNA matches it firmly. The size of a clone is reported for some rows only, either as once, few or many, or as a class for expanded clones.

clone size: -; D gene: -; J gene: TRBJ2-3; V gene: TRBV15; CDR3 DNA: TGTGCCACCAGCAGGAGGGGGAAGACAGATACGCAGTATTTT; CDR3 protein: CATSRRGKTDTQYF
clone size: -; D gene: TRBD2; J gene: TRBJ2-5; V gene: TRBV2; CDR3 DNA: TGTGCCAGCAGTGAAGAGATGGGCTGGGCGGGGGATCAAGAGACCCAGTACTTC; CDR3 protein: CASSEEMGWAGDQETQYF
clone size: -; D gene: -; J gene: TRBJ1-2; V gene: TRBV7-9; CDR3 DNA: TGTGCCAGCAGCTCTGAGAACAGGGTCAGAGGCTACACCTTC; CDR3 protein: CASSSENRVRGYTF
clone size: -; D gene: -; J gene: TRBJ2-1; V gene: TRBV7-8; CDR3 DNA: TGTGCCAGCAGCTTAGGGGGAGACTACAATGAGCAGTTCTTC; CDR3 protein: CASSLGGDYNEQFF
clone size: -; D gene: -; J gene: TRBJ1-4; V gene: TRBV6-1; CDR3 DNA: TGTGCCAGCAGTGAATATCCTTTTAATGAAAAACTGTTTTTT; CDR3 protein: CASSEYPFNEKLFF
clone size: -; D gene: TRBD1; J gene: TRBJ1-4; V gene: TRBV5-1; CDR3 DNA: TGCGCCAGCAGCAATACAGGGGGAGAAAAACTGTTTTTT; CDR3 protein: CASSNTGGEKLFF
clone size: once; D gene: -; J gene: TRBJ1-2; V gene: TRBV5-1; CDR3 DNA: TGCGCCAGCAGCTTGGCCGGGATGACCGGGAACGGCTACACCTTC; CDR3 protein: CASSLAGMTGNGYTF
clone size: -; D gene: TRBD2; J gene: TRBJ2-6; V gene: TRBV5-1; CDR3 DNA: TGCGCCACCCCCGGGATAGCGGGGGGACGCTCTGGGGCCAACGTCCTGACTTTC; CDR3 protein: CATPGIAGGRSGANVLTF
clone size: -; D gene: TRBD1; J gene: TRBJ2-5; V gene: TRBV4-3; CDR3 DNA: TGCGCCAGCAGCCAAGATGCAGGGGGTCGGCAAGAGACCCAGTACTTC; CDR3 protein: CASSQDAGGRQETQYF
clone size: -; D gene: TRBD1; J gene: TRBJ1-4; V gene: TRBV27; CDR3 DNA: TGTGCCAGCAGTTTGGAATTTGGGACAGCTAATGAAAAACTGTTTTTT; CDR3 protein: CASSLEFGTANEKLFF
clone size: -; D gene: -; J gene: TRBJ1-2; V gene: TRBV28; CDR3 DNA: TGTGCCAGCAGTTTTGACCCCCAGGGGTATGGTGGCTACACCTTC; CDR3 protein: CASSFDPQGYGGYTF
clone size: few; D gene: -; J gene: TRBJ1-3; V gene: TRBV2; CDR3 DNA: TGTGCCAGCAGTCACAACGGGGGGTCTGGAAACACCATATATTTT; CDR3 protein: CASSHNGGSGNTIYF
clone size: -; D gene: TRBD2; J gene: TRBJ2-5; V gene: TRBV6-2/TRBV6-3; CDR3 DNA: TGTGCCAGCAGCCTAGCGGGTCGCGAGACCCAGTACTTC; CDR3 protein: CASSLAGRETQYF
clone size: -; D gene: TRBD1; J gene: TRBJ1-2; V gene: TRBV7-2; CDR3 DNA: TGTGCCAGCAGCCCCCGACAGGGGACTAACTATGGCTACACCTTC; CDR3 protein: CASSPRQGTNYGYTF
clone size: -; D gene: TRBD1; J gene: TRBJ2-7; V gene: TRBV18; CDR3 DNA: TGTGCCAGCTCACCAGTGGGGACAGGGGGATTCTACGAGCAGTACTTC; CDR3 protein: CASSPVGTGGFYEQYF
clone size: -; D gene: TRBD1; J gene: TRBJ1-1; V gene: TRBV30; CDR3 DNA: TGTGCCTGGAGTCGGGACAGGGACACTGAAGCTTTCTTT; CDR3 protein: CAWSRDRDTEAFF
clone size: -; D gene: -; J gene: TRBJ1-5; V gene: TRBV4-2; CDR3 DNA: TGTGCCAGCAGCCAATCCAGGGCCCAGTGGCCCCAGCATTTT; CDR3 protein: CASSQSRAQWPQHF
clone size: -; D gene: TRBD1; J gene: TRBJ1-2; V gene: TRBV9; CDR3 DNA: TGTGCCAGCAGCTCACGTCCGACAGGGGCTGGCTATGGCTACACCTTC; CDR3 protein: CASSSRPTGAGYGYTF
clone size: once; D gene: -; J gene: TRBJ2-1; V gene: TRBV2; CDR3 DNA: TGTGCCAGCAGTGAACCGAGGAGTGAGCAGTTCTTC; CDR3 protein: CASSEPRSEQFF
clone size: -; D gene: -; J gene: TRBJ2-7; V gene: TRBV20-1; CDR3 DNA: TGCAGTGCTAGTTTGAGGGGGGCCAGACAGGGTCGGGCCTACGAGCAGTACTTC; CDR3 protein: CSASLRGARQGRAYEQYF
clone size: -; D gene: TRBD1; J gene: TRBJ2-1; V gene: TRBV6-5; CDR3 DNA: TGTGCCAGCAGTTTCACAGGGGGGCAGAACAATGAGCAGTTCTTC; CDR3 protein: CASSFTGGQNNEQFF
clone size: -; D gene: TRBD2; J gene: TRBJ2-1; V gene: TRBV7-9; CDR3 DNA: TGTGCCAGCAGCTTAATAGCGGGTTCCTACAATGAGCAGTTCTTC; CDR3 protein: CASSLIAGSYNEQFF
clone size: -; D gene: -; J gene: TRBJ2-7; V gene: TRBV27; CDR3 DNA: TGTGCCAGCAGTTTCCCCCGAGGAGGGATCTACGAGCAGTACTTC; CDR3 protein: CASSFPRGGIYEQYF
clone size: -; D gene: TRBD1; J gene: TRBJ2-6; V gene: TRBV27; CDR3 DNA: TGTGCCAGCAGGGGACAGGGGCGCTCTGGGGCCAACGTCCTGACTTTC; CDR3 protein: CASRGQGRSGANVLTF
clone size: -; D gene: -; J gene: TRBJ2-3; V gene: TRBV19; CDR3 DNA: TGTGCCAGTAGTATATCGAGCACCCGAACCACAGATACGCAGTATTTT; CDR3 protein: CASSISSTRTTDTQYF
clone size: -; D gene: TRBD2; J gene: TRBJ2-3; V gene: TRBV28; CDR3 DNA: TGTGCCAGCAGTTCGGTAGCGGGGAGGATCCTCACAGATACGCAGTATTTT; CDR3 protein: CASSSVAGRILTDTQYF
clone size: -; D gene: -; J gene: TRBJ1-6; V gene: TRBV2; CDR3 DNA: TGTGCCAGCAGGTTTGACGGACAGTATAATTCACCCCTCCACTTT; CDR3 protein: CASRFDGQYNSPLHF
clone size: -; D gene: -; J gene: TRBJ1-5; V gene: TRBV9; CDR3 DNA: TGTGCCAGCAGCGTAGCAGGGTATAGCAATCAGCCCCAGCATTTT; CDR3 protein: CASSVAGYSNQPQHF
clone size: -; D gene: -; J gene: TRBJ1-2; V gene: TRBV21-1; CDR3 DNA: TGTGCCAGCAGCAAACGGCAGGGGGCGTATGGCTACACCTTC; CDR3 protein: CASSKRQGAYGYTF
clone size: -; D gene: -; J gene: TRBJ2-7; V gene: TRBV11-2; CDR3 DNA: TGTGCCAGCAGTCTAGGCGGCCACTACGAGCAGTACTTC; CDR3 protein: CASSLGGHYEQYF
clone size: -; D gene: -; J gene: TRBJ1-1; V gene: TRBV2; CDR3 DNA: TGTGCCAGCAGGAAACAATTTGCCACTGAAGCTTTCTTT; CDR3 protein: CASRKQFATEAFF
clone size: -; D gene: -; J gene: TRBJ1-6; V gene: TRBV6-5; CDR3 DNA: TGTGCCAGCAGTTGGGAGGGTTACTCACCCCTCCACTTT; CDR3 protein: CASSWEGYSPLHF
clone size: -; D gene: -; J gene: TRBJ1-3; V gene: TRBV9; CDR3 DNA: TGTGCCAGCAGCGTAGCGGGGGTCATCTCTGGAAACACCATATATTTT; CDR3 protein: CASSVAGVISGNTIYF
clone size: -; D gene: -; J gene: TRBJ2-7; V gene: TRBV2; CDR3 DNA: TGTGCCAGTCAGGGATCCTCCTACGAGCAGTACTTC; CDR3 protein: CASQGSSYEQYF
clone size: -; D gene: TRBD1; J gene: TRBJ1-5; V gene: TRBV7-2; CDR3 DNA: TGTGCCAGCAGCTTATCAGGGGGCAGAATTACTGAGCCCCAGCATTTT; CDR3 protein: CASSLSGGRITEPQHF
clone size: -; D gene: -; J gene: TRBJ1-1; V gene: TRBV11-3; CDR3 DNA: TGTGCCAGCAGCCCGAGATCCGGGTTCAACACTGAAGCTTTCTTT; CDR3 protein: CASSPRSGFNTEAFF
clone size: -; D gene: TRBD1; J gene: TRBJ1-4; V gene: TRBV7-8; CDR3 DNA: TGTGCCAGCAGCCCCGGGACAGGGGATTGGAGAGAGAAAGAAAAACTGTTTTTT; CDR3 protein: CASSPGTGDWREKEKLFF
clone size: -; D gene: TRBD2; J gene: TRBJ2-7; V gene: TRBV18; CDR3 DNA: TGTGCCAGCTCACCTGAGGGAGGGCACGGTTACGAGCAGTACTTC; CDR3 protein: CASSPEGGHGYEQYF
clone size: once; D gene: TRBD1; J gene: TRBJ2-7; V gene: TRBV5-4; CDR3 DNA: TGTGCCAGCCAACAGGGGTCCTCCTACGAGCAGTACTTC; CDR3 protein: CASQQGSSYEQYF
clone size: -; D gene: TRBD1; J gene: TRBJ2-3; V gene: TRBV6-4; CDR3 DNA: TGTGCCACGCGACAGGGATCCAGCACAGATACGCAGTATTTT; CDR3 protein: CATRQGSSTDTQYF
clone size: -; D gene: TRBD1; J gene: TRBJ1-2; V gene: TRBV7-2; CDR3 DNA: TGTGCCAGCAGCGGGGACAGGGCCCTTGATGGCTACACCTTC; CDR3 protein: CASSGDRALDGYTF
clone size: -; D gene: -; J gene: TRBJ2-3; V gene: TRBV6-5; CDR3 DNA: TGTGCCAGCAGCAGGGAGGACACAGATACGCAGTATTTT; CDR3 protein: CASSREDTDTQYF
clone size: once; D gene: TRBD1; J gene: TRBJ1-6; V gene: TRBV10-3; CDR3 DNA: TGTGCCATCAGGGAGGACAGGGAGTCACCCCTCCACTTT; CDR3 protein: CAIREDRESPLHF
clone size: -; D gene: -; J gene: TRBJ2-7; V gene: TRBV20-1; CDR3 DNA: TGCAGTGCCCGCTTCGGGGACGAGCAGTACTTC; CDR3 protein: CSARFGDEQYF
clone size: -; D gene: -; J gene: TRBJ2-2; V gene: TRBV7-9; CDR3 DNA: TGTGCCAGCAGCTTCGGGGGATCCGGGGAGCTGTTTTTT; CDR3 protein: CASSFGGSGELFF